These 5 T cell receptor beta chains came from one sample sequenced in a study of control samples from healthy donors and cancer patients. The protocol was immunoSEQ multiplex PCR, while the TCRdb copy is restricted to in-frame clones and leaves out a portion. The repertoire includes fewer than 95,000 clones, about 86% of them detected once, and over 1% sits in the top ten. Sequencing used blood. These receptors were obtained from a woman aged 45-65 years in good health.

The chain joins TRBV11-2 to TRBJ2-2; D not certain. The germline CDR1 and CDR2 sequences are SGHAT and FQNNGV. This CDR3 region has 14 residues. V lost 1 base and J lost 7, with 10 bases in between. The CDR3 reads CASSLVYGNGELFF. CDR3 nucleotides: TGTGCCAGCAGCTTAGTGTACGGCAACGGGGAGCTGTTTTTT.

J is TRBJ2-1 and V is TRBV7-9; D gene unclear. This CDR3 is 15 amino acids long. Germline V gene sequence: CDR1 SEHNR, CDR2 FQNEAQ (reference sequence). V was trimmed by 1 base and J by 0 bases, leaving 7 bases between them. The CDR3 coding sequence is TGTGCCAGCAGCTTAGGGTCCGTCTCCTACAATGAGCAGTTCTTC. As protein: CASSLGSVSYNEQFF.

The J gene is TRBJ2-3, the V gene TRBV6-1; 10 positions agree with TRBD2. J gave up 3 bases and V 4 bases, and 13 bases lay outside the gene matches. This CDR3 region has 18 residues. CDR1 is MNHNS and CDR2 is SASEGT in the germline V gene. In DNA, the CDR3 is TGTGCCAGCAGTGTTCGAGCGGGGGGGGCAACCGCAACAGATACGCAGTATTTT. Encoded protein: CASSVRAGGATATDTQYF.

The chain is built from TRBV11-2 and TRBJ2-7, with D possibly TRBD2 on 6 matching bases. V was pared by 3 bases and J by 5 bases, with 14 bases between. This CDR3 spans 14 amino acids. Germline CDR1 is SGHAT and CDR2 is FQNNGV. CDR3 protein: CASSFLGGRNEQYF. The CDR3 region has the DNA TGTGCCAGCAGCTTCCTCGGAGGGAGGAACGAGCAGTACTTC.

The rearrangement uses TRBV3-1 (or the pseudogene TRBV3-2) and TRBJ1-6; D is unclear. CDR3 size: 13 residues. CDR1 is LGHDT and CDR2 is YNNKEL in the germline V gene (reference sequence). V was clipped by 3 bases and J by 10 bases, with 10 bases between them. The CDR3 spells CASSQASSSPLHF. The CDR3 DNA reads TGTGCCAGCAGCCAGGCTTCTTCGTCACCCCTCCACTTT.